These 11 T cell receptor beta chains were sequenced from one sample in a study of T cell responses to AZD1222 COVID-19 vaccine. Clones were sequenced by immunoSEQ multiplex PCR, and TCRdb holds only the in-frame ones, with some missing. The sample comprises 150,000 or so clones, approximately 83% of which are singletons, and approximately 8% rests with the top ten. The sequenced sample was peripheral blood, obtained on day 0 of AZD1222 vaccination. These receptors all stem from an adult in good health.

V and J are TRBV27 and TRBJ2-5; D perhaps matches TRBD1 (6 bases). The V end was cut by 1 base, the J end by 5 bases, with 14 bases between. The CDR3 sequence is 15 residues long. From germline, CDR1 is MNHEY and CDR2 SMNVEV (reference sequence). The CDR3: CASSLLGAGMETQYF. Written as DNA, the CDR3 is TGTGCCAGCAGTTTATTGGGGGCCGGGATGGAGACCCAGTACTTC.

This CDR3 is CASSQDLPGGRFSYNEQFF. The CDR3 nucleotides read TGTGCCAGCAGCCAAGATCTTCCCGGAGGGCGCTTTTCCTACAATGAGCAGTTCTTC. The V and J genes are TRBV3-1 (or the pseudogene TRBV3-2) and TRBJ2-1; the D gene is possibly TRBD2 (6 bases). The V gene's germline CDR1 is LGHDT and CDR2 YNNKEL (reference sequence). This CDR3 is built from 19 residues. Trimming pared 0 bases from V and 1 base from J, leaving 19 bases between.

The CDR3 DNA is TGTGCCAGCAGTCCAGGAGGACTAGCGGGGGGTAGGCAAGAGACCCAGTACTTC. Encoded protein: CASSPGGLAGGRQETQYF. The V and J genes are TRBV6-6 and TRBJ2-5, with 14 nucleotides matching TRBD2. Germline assignment: CDR1 MNHNY and CDR2 SVGAGI (reference sequence). With 5 bases clipped from V and 2 bases from J, the junction kept 10 bases outside the gene matches. This CDR3 region has 18 residues.

The rearrangement links TRBV4-1 to TRBJ1-2; possible D gene TRBD1, 5 bases. CDR3 length equals 20 residues. The V gene lost 0 bases and the J gene lost 4 bases, with 27 bases spanning the gap. Germline values: CDR1 MGHRA, CDR2 YSYEKL. CDR3 bases: TGCGCCAGCAGCCAAGAAGGTTTGAACATCCGGGACGGAGCATTCTATGGCTACACCTTC. Translating it yields CASSQEGLNIRDGAFYGYTF.

The chain employs TRBV28 and TRBJ1-4; TRBD1 is a possible D gene (5 bases). CDR3 length equals 15 residues. V was trimmed by 4 bases and J by 7 bases, leaving 16 bases between them. Germline V CDR1 and CDR2: MDHEN, SYDVKM. In DNA, the CDR3 is TGTGCCAGCAGTTCGCCAGGGTCTGAACGTGAAAAACTGTTTTTT. Amino acid sequence: CASSSPGSEREKLFF.

The genes are TRBV6-6 and TRBJ1-6, with D tentatively TRBD1 (5 bases). Germline CDR1 and CDR2: MNHNY and SVGAGI (reference sequence). CDR3 length: 14 amino acids. V was cut by 5 bases and J by 0 bases, with 5 bases left in between. The CDR3 bases are TGTGCCAGCAGTCAGGGCTCCTATAATTCACCCCTCCACTTT. Residues: CASSQGSYNSPLHF.

This clone came up once. This sequence joins TRBV5-4 and TRBJ1-2; possibly TRBD1 for D (5 bases). The germline gives CDR1 SGHNT, CDR2 YYREEE (reference sequence). Deletions cut 1 base from V and 4 bases from J, with 11 bases between. The CDR3 loop spans 14 amino acids. The CDR3 protein is CASSLKGAGYGYTF. The CDR3 bases are TGTGCCAGCAGCTTGAAAGGGGCCGGCTATGGCTACACCTTC.

The rearrangement uses TRBV28 and TRBJ1-3; D not certain. Between the trimmed V and J ends, which lost 6 bases and 0 bases, there was a span of 6 bases. Germline CDR1 is MDHEN and CDR2 is SYDVKM. There are 13 residues in the CDR3. The CDR3 reads CASRLGSGNTIYF. As DNA, the CDR3 is TGTGCCAGCAGGCTCGGCTCTGGAAACACCATATATTTT.

This clone was seen a single time. This chain links TRBV2 with TRBJ1-6; 10 bases fit TRBD1. Germline loops: CDR1 SNHLY, CDR2 FYNNEI. The CDR3 has 13 amino acids. J lost 8 bases, V lost 8 bases, and 3 bases had no gene match. The CDR3 DNA follows: TGTGCCAGCCACGACAGGGGGCATTCACCCCTCCACTTT. This sequence encodes CASHDRGHSPLHF.

The gene calls are TRBV3-1 (or the pseudogene TRBV3-2) and TRBJ1-1; D not certain. CDR3 size: 12 residues. Germline V lookup: CDR1 LGHDT, CDR2 YNNKEL (reference sequence). Trimming took off 7 bases at V and 8 bases at J, with 14 bases between the two ends. The CDR3 sequence: CASNLEGAEAFF. The CDR3 DNA follows: TGTGCCAGCAACCTGGAGGGAGCCGAAGCTTTCTTT.

The chain has TRBV27 and TRBJ2-3; 9 positions match TRBD2. Germline V gene lookup returns CDR1 MNHEY and CDR2 SMNVEV (reference sequence). The CDR3 has 17 amino acids. V gave up 0 bases and J gave up 4 bases; unmatched junction bases: 8. This CDR3 reads CASSLSVVAGAPDTQYF. CDR3 DNA: TGTGCCAGCAGTTTATCGGTGGTAGCGGGGGCCCCAGATACGCAGTATTTT.